These 25 T cell receptor beta chains came from one sample sequenced in a study of T cell changes during pregnancy in multiple sclerosis. TCRdb's table, derived via immunoSEQ multiplex PCR, lists solely in-frame clones and lacks some. The sample has 60,000 to 70,000 clones, 80% to 95% seen once. The starting material was peripheral blood, obtained in the second trimester of pregnancy. The receptor set was obtained from a female donor with multiple sclerosis, enrolled in a pregnancy study.

This CDR3 reads CASSQDPSGSTDTQYF. For the CDR3, the DNA is TGCGCCAGCAGCCAAGACCCCTCCGGGAGCACAGATACGCAGTATTTT. V gene TRBV4-1 combines with J gene TRBJ2-3; D not certain. CDR1 is MGHRA, CDR2 YSYEKL, per germline. The CDR3 is made up of 16 amino acids. Trimming cost V 0 bases and J 0 bases, with 10 bases left between them.

The DNA for the CDR3 is TGTGCCAGCAGTGAAGTCCCTAATGGCTACACCTTC. This translates into CASSEVPNGYTF. This chain connects TRBV6-1 to TRBJ1-2; D is uncertain. Germline V gene data show CDR1 as MNHNS and CDR2 as SASEGT. The CDR3 sequence is 12 residues long. V gave up 1 base and J gave up 6 bases, with 6 bases separating them.

The chain recombines TRBV5-4 with TRBJ2-5; 7 bases agree with TRBD1. The germline V gene encodes CDR1 SGHNT and CDR2 YYREEE (reference sequence). V shed 2 bases and J 3 bases; nucleotides not matched to a gene: 7. The length of the CDR3 is 15 residues. The CDR3: CASSLNRGFEETQYF. CDR3 nucleotides: TGTGCCAGCAGCTTAAACAGGGGATTCGAAGAGACCCAGTACTTC.

CDR3 amino acids: CASIWDRESTDTQYF. CDR3 in DNA: TGTGCCAGCATCTGGGACAGGGAGAGCACAGATACGCAGTATTTT. The chain carries TRBV6-1 and TRBJ2-3; the match to TRBD1 covers 9 bases. The CDR3 has 15 residues. Per the germline V gene, CDR1 is MNHNS and CDR2 is SASEGT. The V gene end was trimmed by 7 bases and the J gene end by 0 bases; junction bases not matched to a gene: 5.

The chain couples TRBV5-1 to TRBJ1-2; 9 bases match TRBD1. Trimming cost V 4 bases and J 3 bases; bases outside gene matches: 4. This CDR3 has 14 amino acids. Germline loops: CDR1 SGHRS, CDR2 YFSETQ. CDR3 sequence: CASSNDRGDYGYTF. CDR3 in DNA: TGCGCCAGCAGCAATGACAGGGGGGACTATGGCTACACCTTC.

This sequence joins TRBV5-1 and TRBJ2-3, with D perhaps matching TRBD2 (5 bases). Germline CDR1 SGHRS, CDR2 YFSETQ. The CDR3 spans 11 residues. The ends were cut back, 6 bases at V and 6 bases at J, with 8 bases in the middle. CDR3 loop: CASTSGDTQYF. The CDR3 bases are TGCGCCAGCACGTCGGGGGATACGCAGTATTTT.

The gene calls are TRBV19 and TRBJ2-3; possibly TRBD2 for D (6 bases). CDR3 length: 14 amino acids. Germline loops: CDR1 LNHDA, CDR2 SQIVND (reference sequence). V dropped 3 bases and J dropped 9 bases, with 16 bases sitting between them. CDR3 sequence reads: CASSIGFGDSTQYF. DNA of the CDR3: TGTGCCAGTAGTATTGGGTTTGGGGACTCAACGCAGTATTTT.

This chain joins TRBV27 and TRBJ2-1; D call uncertain. The CDR3 totals 13 residues. V gave up 6 bases and J gave up 9 bases, with 15 bases separating them. The germline CDR1 and CDR2 sequences are MNHEY and SMNVEV (reference sequence). The DNA of the CDR3 is TGTGCCAGCAGGACTCTACTGTGGAGTGAGCAGTTCTTC. It specifies CASRTLLWSEQFF.

The chain joins TRBV7-3 to TRBJ2-7; D is unclear. V was trimmed by 2 bases and J by 4 bases, leaving 3 bases between them. The germline V gene has CDR1 SGHTA and CDR2 FQGTGA. There are 11 residues in the CDR3. Written as DNA, the CDR3 is TGTGCCAGCAGCTTACTTTACGAGCAGTACTTC. It translates to CASSLLYEQYF.

V usage is TRBV11-2 and J usage is TRBJ1-4; no reliable D call. Trimming took 2 bases from V and 7 from J, leaving 14 bases between them. Germline values: CDR1 SGHAT, CDR2 FQNNGV. This CDR3 is built from 15 residues. The CDR3 sequence: CASSLNPASGEKLFF. CDR3 DNA sequence: TGTGCCAGCAGCTTAAATCCAGCAAGCGGTGAAAAACTGTTTTTT.

The J gene is TRBJ1-4, the V gene TRBV27, with a weak D call TRBD1 (6 bases). Germline V lookup: CDR1 MNHEY, CDR2 SMNVEV (reference sequence). The CDR3 totals 15 residues. Trimming took 2 bases from V and 3 from J, leaving 10 bases between them. In nucleotides, the CDR3 is TGTGCCAGCAGTTTAACTTGGACAGCTAATGAAAAACTGTTTTTT. It specifies CASSLTWTANEKLFF.

This clone was counted a few times. This chain uses TRBV5-8 with TRBJ2-7; a possible D gene is TRBD2 (6 bases). The CDR3 is 14 amino acids. Germline V gene lookup returns CDR1 SGHTS and CDR2 YDEGEE. V was shortened by 4 bases and J by 3 bases, with 14 bases between the two germline ends. The CDR3 loop reads CASSQGLADYEQYF. DNA for the CDR3: TGTGCCAGCAGCCAGGGACTGGCAGACTACGAGCAGTACTTC.

The rearrangement joins TRBV9 to TRBJ2-1, with D possibly being TRBD2 (6 bases). Germline-derived CDR1 and CDR2 are SGDLS and YYNGEE. The CDR3 totals 15 residues. Trimming removed 6 bases from V and 4 bases from J, with 17 bases in between. This CDR3 reads CASTGTGTPYNEQFF. For the CDR3, the DNA is TGTGCCAGCACCGGGACCGGGACTCCGTACAATGAGCAGTTCTTC. The entire variable domain, with the rest obtained from reference TRBV9 and TRBJ2-1, is as follows: DSGVTQTPKHLITATGQRVTLRCSPRSGDLSVYWYQQSLDQGLQFLIQYYNGEERAKGNILERFSAQQFPDLHSELNLSSLELGDSALYFCASTGTGTPYNEQFFGPGTRLTVL.

The rearrangement links TRBV6-5 to TRBJ1-4; the match to TRBD1 covers 10 bases. The trim removed 5 bases at V and 8 bases at J, leaving 8 bases unmatched. The CDR3 has 15 residues. CDR1 is MNHEY and CDR2 is SVGAGI in the germline V gene. The CDR3 protein is CASSLGTGEVEKLFF. For the CDR3, the DNA is TGTGCCAGCAGTCTGGGGACAGGGGAAGTAGAAAAACTGTTTTTT.

The chain couples TRBV29-1 to TRBJ2-3; TRBD1 agrees at 12 bases. The CDR3 runs 15 residues. Germline assignment: CDR1 SQVTM and CDR2 ANQGSEA. Trimming at V came to 2 bases and at J to 6 bases, leaving 6 bases not matched to a gene. This CDR3 is CSVEIRDRGPDTQYF. CDR3 DNA: TGCAGCGTTGAAATTAGGGACAGGGGGCCTGATACGCAGTATTTT.

CDR3 loop: CSGQGSLRNEQYF. DNA for the CDR3: TGCAGCGGCCAAGGGAGTTTGAGGAACGAGCAGTACTTC. The V call is TRBV29-1, the J call TRBJ2-7, with D maybe TRBD2 (5 bases). This CDR3 is 13 amino acids long. Trimming took 7 bases from V and 5 from J, leaving 18 bases between them. Germline V lookup: CDR1 SQVTM, CDR2 ANQGSEA.

CDR3 nucleotide sequence: TGTGCCACCGGGACAGGGGCAATGGGCAAAAACATTCAGTACTTC. Translating gives CATGTGAMGKNIQYF. The chain carries TRBV19 and TRBJ2-4; 10 bases agree with TRBD1. V shed 10 bases, J shed 3 bases, and the junction held 9 bases outside the gene matches. Per the germline V gene, CDR1 is LNHDA and CDR2 is SQIVND (reference sequence). The CDR3 consists of 15 residues.

The chain joins TRBV7-3 to TRBJ2-5; 7 bases fit TRBD2. There are 15 residues in the CDR3. CDR1 SGHTA and CDR2 FQGTGA come from the germline V gene. The J segment lost 5 bases and the V segment lost 5 bases, leaving 11 bases of the junction unmatched. The CDR3: CASSLTGGSGETQYF. DNA for the CDR3: TGTGCCAGCAGCCTCACCGGGGGGTCGGGGGAGACCCAGTACTTC.

The chain is built from TRBV29-1 and TRBJ2-3; TRBD1 matches 9 bases. Unmatched junction bases numbered 9, after V lost 1 base and J lost 4 bases. There are 16 residues in the CDR3. Germline CDR1 reads SQVTM; CDR2 reads ANQGSEA. The CDR3 DNA reads as TGCAGCGTTGAAGGGGGACAGGGAAAGAAAGCAGATACGCAGTATTTT. This gives the protein CSVEGGQGKKADTQYF.

V gene TRBV18 combines with J gene TRBJ1-1, with D possibly TRBD1 on 5 matching bases. V was trimmed by 6 bases and J by 1 base, leaving 12 bases between them. The CDR3 is 14 residues long. Looked up from germline, CDR1 is KGHSH and CDR2 is LQKENI. The DNA for the CDR3 is TGTGCCAGCTCCCAAAGGGGCACGAACACTGAAGCTTTCTTT. Residues: CASSQRGTNTEAFF. Drawing the rest from reference TRBV18 and TRBJ1-1, the complete variable domain is NAGVMQNPRHLVRRRGQEARLRCSPMKGHSHVYWYRQLPEEGLKFMVYLQKENIIDESGMPKERFSAEFPKEGPSILRIQQVVRGDSAAYFCASSQRGTNTEAFFGQGTRLTVV.

The chain is built from TRBV19 and TRBJ1-5; maybe TRBD1 (6 bases). Germline CDR1 reads LNHDA; CDR2 reads SQIVND (reference sequence). V was clipped by 5 bases and J by 7 bases, with 18 bases between them. CDR3 length: 15 residues. The CDR3 is CASSATRGRWQPQHF. The CDR3 nucleotides are TGTGCCAGTAGTGCTACCAGGGGTCGCTGGCAGCCCCAGCATTTT.

The rearrangement links TRBV19 to TRBJ1-1; D is undetermined. CDR1 is LNHDA and CDR2 is SQIVND in the germline V gene (reference sequence). The CDR3 runs to 12 residues. The V and J ends lost 10 bases and 0 bases respectively, with 9 bases between them. CDR3 sequence reads: CATSSMNTEAFF. The CDR3 nucleotides read TGTGCCACCTCGAGCATGAACACTGAAGCTTTCTTT.

The chain recombines TRBV6-5 with TRBJ2-2; D not certain. V was cut by 6 bases and J by 2 bases, with 10 bases left in between. The germline V gene has CDR1 MNHEY and CDR2 SVGAGI. This CDR3 contains 14 residues. CDR3 region: CASSSGSNTGELFF. The CDR3 DNA is TGTGCCAGCAGCTCCGGGTCCAACACCGGGGAGCTGTTTTTT.

This chain connects TRBV15 to TRBJ2-1; possibly TRBD1 for D (5 bases). Germline V gene lookup returns CDR1 LNHNV and CDR2 YYDKDF (reference sequence). The CDR3 totals 13 residues. The V and J ends lost 0 bases and 10 bases respectively, with 10 bases between them. The CDR3 DNA sequence: TGTGCCACCAGCAGAGATCCCTGGGGCGAGCAGTTCTTC. Translation: CATSRDPWGEQFF. Full variable domain (missing parts from reference TRBV15 and TRBJ2-1): DAMVIQNPRYQVTQFGKPVTLSCSQTLNHNVMYWYQQKSSQAPKLLFHYYDKDFNNEADTPDNFQSRRPNTSFCFLDIRSPGLGDTAMYLCATSRDPWGEQFFGPGTRLTVL.

The chain links TRBV23-1 to TRBJ1-1; possible D gene TRBD1, 5 bases. TRBV23-1 is designated an ORF whose function remains uncertain. The CDR3 is 15 residues long. Trimming removed 7 bases at V and 1 base at J, with 16 bases between. CDR3 loop: CASNSRQGWNTEAFF. As DNA, the CDR3 is TGCGCCAGCAACTCAAGGCAGGGCTGGAACACTGAAGCTTTCTTT.